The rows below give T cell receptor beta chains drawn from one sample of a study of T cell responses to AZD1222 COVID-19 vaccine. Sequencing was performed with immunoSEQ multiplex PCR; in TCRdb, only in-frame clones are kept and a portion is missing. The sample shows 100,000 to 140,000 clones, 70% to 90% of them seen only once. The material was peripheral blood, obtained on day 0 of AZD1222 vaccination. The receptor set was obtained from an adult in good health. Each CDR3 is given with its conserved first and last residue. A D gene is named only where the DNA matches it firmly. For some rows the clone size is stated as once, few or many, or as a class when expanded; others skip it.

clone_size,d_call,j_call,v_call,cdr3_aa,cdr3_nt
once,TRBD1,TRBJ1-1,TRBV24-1,CATSESEQGAMNTEAFF,TGTGCCACCAGTGAATCCGAACAGGGGGCAATGAACACTGAAGCTTTCTTT
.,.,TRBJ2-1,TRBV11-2,CASSLDPGYSYNEQFF,TGTGCCAGCAGCTTAGATCCAGGATACTCCTACAATGAGCAGTTCTTC
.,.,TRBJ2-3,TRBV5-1,CASSLGWSDTQYF,TGCGCCAGCAGCTTGGGTTGGTCAGATACGCAGTATTTT
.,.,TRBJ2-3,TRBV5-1,CASSLQSGQGASSGRSDTQYF,TGCGCCAGCAGCTTGCAGAGCGGGCAGGGGGCAAGTAGCGGGCGTTCTGATACGCAGTATTTT
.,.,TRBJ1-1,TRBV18,CASSVLGVTEAFF,TGTGCCAGCTCGGTCCTAGGGGTGACTGAAGCTTTCTTT
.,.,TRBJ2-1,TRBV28,CASRGDPNNEQFF,TGTGCCAGCAGAGGGGACCCTAACAATGAGCAGTTCTTC
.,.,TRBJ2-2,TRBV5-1,CASSLEETKAGELFF,TGCGCCAGCAGCTTAGAAGAAACAAAGGCCGGGGAGCTGTTTTTT
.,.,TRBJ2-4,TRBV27,CASSLELGLGIQYF,TGTGCCAGCAGTTTAGAACTGGGGTTGGGCATTCAGTACTTC
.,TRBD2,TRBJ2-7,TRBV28,CASNLAGVPFF,TGTGCCAGCAATCTAGCGGGAGTTCCCTTCTTC
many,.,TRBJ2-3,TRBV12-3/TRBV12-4,CASSRGTDTQYF,TGTGCCAGCAGTAGGGGGACGGATACGCAGTATTTT
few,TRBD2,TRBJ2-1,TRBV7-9,CASSPRTSGFSVNEQFF,TGTGCCAGCAGCCCTAGGACTAGCGGTTTTTCCGTAAATGAGCAGTTCTTC
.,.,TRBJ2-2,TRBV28,CAGSERKNTGELFF,TGTGCCGGCAGCGAGCGGAAGAACACCGGGGAGCTGTTTTTT
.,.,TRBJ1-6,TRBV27,CASTDFWGSPLHF,TGTGCCAGCACCGACTTCTGGGGTTCACCCCTCCACTTT
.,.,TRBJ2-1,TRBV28,CASSPAGYYNEQFF,TGTGCCAGCAGCCCGGCGGGCTACTACAATGAGCAGTTCTTC
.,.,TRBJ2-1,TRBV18,CASSPPGPPGYNEQFF,TGTGCCAGCTCACCCCCGGGACCCCCCGGGTACAATGAGCAGTTCTTC
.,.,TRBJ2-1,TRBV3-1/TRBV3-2,CASSPTRAGNEQFF,TGTGCCAGCAGCCCCACCCGCGCGGGCAATGAGCAGTTCTTC
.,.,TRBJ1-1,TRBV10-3,CAISDSGRNTEAFF,TGTGCCATCAGTGATTCAGGGAGAAACACTGAAGCTTTCTTT
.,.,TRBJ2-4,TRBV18,CASSPEGSQNIQYF,TGTGCCAGCTCACCAGAAGGGTCCCAAAACATTCAGTACTTC
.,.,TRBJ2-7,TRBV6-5,CASSSGPEQYF,TGTGCCAGCAGTTCAGGGCCCGAGCAGTACTTC
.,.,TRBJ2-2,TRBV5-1,CASSSQTGPNTGELFF,TGCGCCAGCAGCTCGCAGACAGGCCCGAACACCGGGGAGCTGTTTTTT
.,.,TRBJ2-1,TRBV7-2,CASSLVGEQFF,TGTGCCAGCAGCTTAGTGGGGGAGCAGTTCTTC
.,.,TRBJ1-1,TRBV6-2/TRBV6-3,CASSYSRGRSMNTEAFF,TGTGCCAGCAGTTACTCGCGGGGACGTTCCATGAACACTGAAGCTTTCTTT
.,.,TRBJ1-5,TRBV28,CASRLTSPNQPQHF,TGTGCCAGCAGGTTGACATCACCCAATCAGCCCCAGCATTTT
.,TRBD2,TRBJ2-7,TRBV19,CASSMSGRAAYEQYF,TGTGCCAGTAGTATGAGCGGGAGGGCCGCCTACGAGCAGTACTTC
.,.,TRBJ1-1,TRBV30,CAWSDGPGFWNTEAFF,TGTGCCTGGAGTGACGGACCGGGGTTCTGGAACACTGAAGCTTTCTTT
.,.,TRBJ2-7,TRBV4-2,CASSQDTGTPSYEQYF,TGTGCCAGCAGCCAAGATACGGGCACCCCCTCCTACGAGCAGTACTTC
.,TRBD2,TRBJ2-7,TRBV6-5,CASSYSGLSTYEQYF,TGTGCCAGCAGTTATTCGGGACTATCGACCTACGAGCAGTACTTC
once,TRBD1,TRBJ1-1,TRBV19,CASSPLDRPNTEAFF,TGTGCCAGTAGTCCACTGGACAGGCCGAACACTGAAGCTTTCTTT
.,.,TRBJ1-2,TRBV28,CASSLPGRGENGYTF,TGTGCCAGCAGCCTCCCGGGGAGGGGTGAGAATGGCTACACCTTC
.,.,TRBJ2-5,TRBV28,CASSFLRGTVQETQYF,TGTGCCAGCAGTTTCCTCCGCGGGACAGTCCAAGAGACCCAGTACTTC
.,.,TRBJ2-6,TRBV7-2,CASSLAGAGANVLTF,TGTGCCAGCAGCTTAGCGGGGGCTGGGGCCAACGTCCTGACTTTC
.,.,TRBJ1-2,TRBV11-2,CASSFSEGTGYTF,TGTGCCAGCAGCTTTTCGGAAGGGACTGGCTACACCTTC
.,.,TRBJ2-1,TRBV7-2,CASSPSPWDEQFF,TGTGCCAGCAGCCCTTCCCCCTGGGACGAGCAGTTCTTC
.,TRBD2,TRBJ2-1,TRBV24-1,CATSEREGLFPHDNEQFF,TGTGCCACCAGTGAGCGGGAGGGCCTATTCCCCCATGACAATGAGCAGTTCTTC
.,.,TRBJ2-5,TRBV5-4,CASSLDRKTQYF,TGTGCCAGCAGCTTGGACAGGAAGACCCAGTACTTC
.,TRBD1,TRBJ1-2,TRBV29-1,CSVDGATGTGSFGGYTF,TGCAGCGTTGATGGGGCTACCGGGACAGGGAGTTTCGGTGGCTACACCTTC
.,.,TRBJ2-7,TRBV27,CASSLSPLLLGSSYEQYF,TGTGCCAGCAGTTTAAGCCCCCTCCTCCTTGGGTCCTCCTACGAGCAGTACTTC